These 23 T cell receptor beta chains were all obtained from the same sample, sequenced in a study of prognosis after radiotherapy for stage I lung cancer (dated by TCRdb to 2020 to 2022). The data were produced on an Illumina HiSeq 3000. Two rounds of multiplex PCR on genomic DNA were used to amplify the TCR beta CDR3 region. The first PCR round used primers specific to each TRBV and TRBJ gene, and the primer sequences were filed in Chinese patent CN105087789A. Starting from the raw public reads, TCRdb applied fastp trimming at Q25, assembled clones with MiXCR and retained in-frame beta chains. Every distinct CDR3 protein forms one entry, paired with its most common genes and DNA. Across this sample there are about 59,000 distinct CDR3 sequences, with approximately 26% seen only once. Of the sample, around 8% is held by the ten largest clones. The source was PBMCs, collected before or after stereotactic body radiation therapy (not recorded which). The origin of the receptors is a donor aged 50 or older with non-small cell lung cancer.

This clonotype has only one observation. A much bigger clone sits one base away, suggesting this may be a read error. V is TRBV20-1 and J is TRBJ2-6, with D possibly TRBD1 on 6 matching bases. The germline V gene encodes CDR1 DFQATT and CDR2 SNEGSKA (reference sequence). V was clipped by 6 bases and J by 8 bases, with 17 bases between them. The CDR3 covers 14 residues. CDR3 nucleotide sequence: TGCAGTGCACCTCACCTAACAGGGACCAACGTCCTGACTTTC. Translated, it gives CSAPHLTGTNVLTF.

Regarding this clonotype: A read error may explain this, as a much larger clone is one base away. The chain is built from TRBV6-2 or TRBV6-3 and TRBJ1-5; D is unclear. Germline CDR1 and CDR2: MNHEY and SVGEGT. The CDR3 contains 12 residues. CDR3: CASRQSNQPQNF. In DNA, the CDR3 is TGTGCCAGCAGACAGTCCAATCAGCCCCAGAATTTT.

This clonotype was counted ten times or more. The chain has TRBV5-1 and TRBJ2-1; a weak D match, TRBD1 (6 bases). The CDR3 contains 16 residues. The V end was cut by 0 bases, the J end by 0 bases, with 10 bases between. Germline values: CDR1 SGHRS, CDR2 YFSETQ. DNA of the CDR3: TGCGCCAGCAGCTTGGGGACAGCAAGCTCCTACAATGAGCAGTTCTTC. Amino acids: CASSLGTASSYNEQFF.

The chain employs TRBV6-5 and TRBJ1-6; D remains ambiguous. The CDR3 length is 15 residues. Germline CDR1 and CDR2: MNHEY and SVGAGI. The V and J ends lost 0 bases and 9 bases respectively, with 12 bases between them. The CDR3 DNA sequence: TGTGCCAGCAGTTACTCGGTCAGATCCGCTTCACCCCTCCACTTT. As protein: CASSYSVRSASPLHF.

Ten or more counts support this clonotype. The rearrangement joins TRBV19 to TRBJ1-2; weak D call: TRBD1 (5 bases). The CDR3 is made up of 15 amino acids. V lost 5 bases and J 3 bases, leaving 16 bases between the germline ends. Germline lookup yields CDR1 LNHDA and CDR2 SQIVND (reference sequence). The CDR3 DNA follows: TGTGCCAGTAGTCCCTCAGATGGGGGTTACTATGGCTACACCTTC. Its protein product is CASSPSDGGYYGYTF.

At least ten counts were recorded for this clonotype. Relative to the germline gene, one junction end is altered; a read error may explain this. The CDR3: CASSSRGQGAQVIF. The CDR3 bases are TGTGCCAGCAGCTCGAGAGGACAGGGGGCCCAAGTAATCTTC. The chain uses TRBV7-3 and TRBJ1-2, with 11 nucleotides matching TRBD1. Per the germline V gene, CDR1 is SGHTA and CDR2 is FQGTGA. This CDR3 has 14 amino acids. The whole variable domain, filled in from reference TRBV7-3 and TRBJ1-2, reads GAGVSQTPSNKVTEKGKYVELRCDPISGHTALYWYRQSLGQGPEFLIYFQGTGAADDSGLPNDRFFAVRPEGSVSTLKIQRTERGDSAVYLCASSSRGQGAQVIFGSGTRLTVV.

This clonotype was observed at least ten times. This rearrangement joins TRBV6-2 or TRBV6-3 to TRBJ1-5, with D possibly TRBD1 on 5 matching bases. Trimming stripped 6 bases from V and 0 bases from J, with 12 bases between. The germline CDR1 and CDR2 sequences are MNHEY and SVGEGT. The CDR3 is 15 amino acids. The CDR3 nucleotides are TGTGCCAGCAGAACCACCGACAGTAGCAATCAGCCCCAGCATTTT. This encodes CASRTTDSSNQPQHF.

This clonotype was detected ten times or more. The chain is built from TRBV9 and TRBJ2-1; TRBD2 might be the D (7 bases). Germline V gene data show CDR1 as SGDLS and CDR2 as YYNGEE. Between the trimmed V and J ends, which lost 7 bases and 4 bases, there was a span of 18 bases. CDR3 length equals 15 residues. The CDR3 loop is CASGGGRGGYNEQFF. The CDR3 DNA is TGTGCCAGCGGGGGGGGGAGAGGGGGATACAATGAGCAGTTCTTC.

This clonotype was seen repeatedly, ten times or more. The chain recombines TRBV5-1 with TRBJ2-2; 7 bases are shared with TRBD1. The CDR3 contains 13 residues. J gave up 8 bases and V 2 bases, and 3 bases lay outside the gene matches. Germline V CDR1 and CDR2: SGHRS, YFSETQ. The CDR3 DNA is TGCGCCAGCAGCTTAAGACAGGGTGGGGAGCTGTTTTTT. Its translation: CASSLRQGGELFF.

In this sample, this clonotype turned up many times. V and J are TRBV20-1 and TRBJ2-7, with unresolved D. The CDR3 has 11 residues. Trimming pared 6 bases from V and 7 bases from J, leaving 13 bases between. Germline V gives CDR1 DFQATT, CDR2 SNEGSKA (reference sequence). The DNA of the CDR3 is TGCAGTGCGCCGACGGGCTTGGAGCAGTACTTC. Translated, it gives CSAPTGLEQYF.

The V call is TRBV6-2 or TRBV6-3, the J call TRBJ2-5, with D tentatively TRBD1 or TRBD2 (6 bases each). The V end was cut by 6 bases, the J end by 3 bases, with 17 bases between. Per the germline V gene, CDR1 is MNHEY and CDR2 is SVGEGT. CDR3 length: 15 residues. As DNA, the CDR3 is TGTGCCAGCAGAAAGGAAAGGGGGGTAAAAGAGACCCAGTACTTC. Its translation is CASRKERGVKETQYF.

This CDR3 reads CASKMCWRGTQYF. The DNA of the CDR3 is TGTGCCAGTAAAATGTGTTGGCGAGGTACGCAGTATTTT. The genes are TRBV19 and TRBJ2-3; D unclear. V lost 7 bases and J 8 bases, leaving 16 bases between the germline ends. Germline lookup yields CDR1 LNHDA and CDR2 SQIVND (reference sequence). This CDR3 is 13 amino acids long.

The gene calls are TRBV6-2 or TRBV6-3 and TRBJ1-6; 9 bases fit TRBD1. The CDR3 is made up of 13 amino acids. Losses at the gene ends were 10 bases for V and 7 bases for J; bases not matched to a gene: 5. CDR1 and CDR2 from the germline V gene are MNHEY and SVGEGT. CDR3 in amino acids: CAILTGGNSPLHF. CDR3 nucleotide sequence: TGTGCCATCTTGACAGGGGGAAATTCACCCCTCCACTTT.

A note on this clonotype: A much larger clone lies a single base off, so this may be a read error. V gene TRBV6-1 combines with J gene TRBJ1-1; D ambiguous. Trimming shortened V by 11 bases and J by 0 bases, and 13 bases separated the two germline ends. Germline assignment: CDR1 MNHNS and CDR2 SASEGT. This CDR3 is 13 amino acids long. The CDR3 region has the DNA TGTGCCGGCATCCTTAGGGTGAACACTGAAGCTTTCTTT. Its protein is CAGILRVNTEAFF.

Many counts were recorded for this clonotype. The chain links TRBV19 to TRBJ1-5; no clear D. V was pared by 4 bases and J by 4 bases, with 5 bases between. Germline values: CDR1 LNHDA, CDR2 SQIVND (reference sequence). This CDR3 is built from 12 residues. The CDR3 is CASSKRNQPQHF. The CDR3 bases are TGTGCCAGTAGTAAGCGGAATCAGCCCCAGCATTTT.

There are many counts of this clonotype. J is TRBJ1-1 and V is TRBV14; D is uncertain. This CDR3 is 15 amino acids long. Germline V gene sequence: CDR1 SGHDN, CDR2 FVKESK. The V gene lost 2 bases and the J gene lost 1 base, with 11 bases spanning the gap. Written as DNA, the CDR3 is TGTGCCAGCAGCCAACCGATCGGCCCGAACACTGAAGCTTTCTTT. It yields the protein CASSQPIGPNTEAFF.

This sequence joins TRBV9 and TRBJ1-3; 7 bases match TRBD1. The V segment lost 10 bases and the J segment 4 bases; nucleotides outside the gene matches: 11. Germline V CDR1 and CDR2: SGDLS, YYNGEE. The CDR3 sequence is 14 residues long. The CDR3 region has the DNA TGTGCCGGCACCCGATGGACAGGAGGAAACACCATATATTTT. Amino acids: CAGTRWTGGNTIYF.

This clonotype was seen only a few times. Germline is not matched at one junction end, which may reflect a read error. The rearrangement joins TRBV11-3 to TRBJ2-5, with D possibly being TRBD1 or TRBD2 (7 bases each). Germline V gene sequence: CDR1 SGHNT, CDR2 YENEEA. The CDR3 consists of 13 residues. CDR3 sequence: CASSLSGGETLYF. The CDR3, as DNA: TGTGCCAGCAGCTTATCAGGGGGGGAGACCCTGTACTTC.

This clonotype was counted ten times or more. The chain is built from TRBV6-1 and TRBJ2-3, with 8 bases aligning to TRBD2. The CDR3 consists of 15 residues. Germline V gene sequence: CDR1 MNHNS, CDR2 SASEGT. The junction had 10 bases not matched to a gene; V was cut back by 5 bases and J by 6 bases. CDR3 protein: CASSRAGLAGDTQYF. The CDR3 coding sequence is TGTGCCAGCAGTCGCGCAGGACTAGCAGGGGATACGCAGTATTTT.

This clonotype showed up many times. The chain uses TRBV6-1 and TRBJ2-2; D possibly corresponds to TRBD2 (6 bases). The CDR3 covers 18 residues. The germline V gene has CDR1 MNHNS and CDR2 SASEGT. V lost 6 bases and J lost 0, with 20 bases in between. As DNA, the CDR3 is TGTGCCAGCAGATATGGAGGGCCCACGAGGTCGAACACCGGGGAGCTGTTTTTT. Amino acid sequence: CASRYGGPTRSNTGELFF.

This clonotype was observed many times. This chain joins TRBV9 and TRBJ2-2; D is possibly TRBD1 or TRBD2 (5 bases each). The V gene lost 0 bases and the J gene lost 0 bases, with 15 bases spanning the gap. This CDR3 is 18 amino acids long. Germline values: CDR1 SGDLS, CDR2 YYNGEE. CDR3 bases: TGTGCCAGCAGCGTAGCCCTGCCGGGACGTGCGAACACCGGGGAGCTGTTTTTT. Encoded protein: CASSVALPGRANTGELFF.

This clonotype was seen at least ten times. Here the CDR3 reads CASSDGTGKNIQYF. The CDR3 coding sequence is TGTGCCAGCAGTGATGGGACTGGGAAAAACATTCAGTACTTC. This chain connects TRBV2 to TRBJ2-4; tentative D call: TRBD2 (6 bases). V gave up 3 bases and J gave up 4 bases, with 10 bases separating them. CDR1 and CDR2 from the germline V gene are SNHLY and FYNNEI. This CDR3 is built from 14 residues.

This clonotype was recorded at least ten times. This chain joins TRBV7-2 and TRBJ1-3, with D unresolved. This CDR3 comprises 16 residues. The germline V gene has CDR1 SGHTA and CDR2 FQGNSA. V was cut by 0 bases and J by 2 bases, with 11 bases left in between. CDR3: CASSLAMALTGNTIYF. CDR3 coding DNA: TGTGCCAGCAGCTTAGCGATGGCTCTAACTGGAAACACCATATATTTT.